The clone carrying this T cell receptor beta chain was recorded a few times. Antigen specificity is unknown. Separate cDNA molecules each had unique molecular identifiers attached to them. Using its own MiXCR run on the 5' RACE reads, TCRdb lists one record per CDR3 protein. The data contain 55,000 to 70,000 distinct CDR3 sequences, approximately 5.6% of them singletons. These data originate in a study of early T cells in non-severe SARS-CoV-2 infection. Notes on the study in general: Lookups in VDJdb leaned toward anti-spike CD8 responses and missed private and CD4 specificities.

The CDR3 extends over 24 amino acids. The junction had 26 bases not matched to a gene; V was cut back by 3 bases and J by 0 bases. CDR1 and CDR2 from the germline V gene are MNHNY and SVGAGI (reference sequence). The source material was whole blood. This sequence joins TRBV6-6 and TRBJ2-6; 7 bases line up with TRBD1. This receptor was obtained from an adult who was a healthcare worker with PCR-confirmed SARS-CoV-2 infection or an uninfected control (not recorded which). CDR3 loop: CASSYFWSQNRGTARFSGANVLTF. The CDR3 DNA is TGTGCCAGCAGTTATTTCTGGTCTCAGAACCGAGGGACAGCGAGATTCTCTGGGGCCAACGTCCTGACTTTC.